The next 27 T cell receptor beta chains were all read from a single sample in a study of blood T cell repertoires in COVID-19. Produced via immunoSEQ multiplex PCR; TCRdb's table is partial and in-frame only. The sample carries some 150,000 clones, 84% recorded once. The sample comprised peripheral blood. These receptors were collected from a human donor in a cohort sampled during active COVID-19.

CDR3 sequence: CASSPGVSEQFF. The CDR3 nucleotides read TGTGCCAGCAGCCCTGGAGTGAGTGAGCAGTTCTTC. This rearrangement joins TRBV7-3 to TRBJ2-1; D gene uncertain. In germline, CDR1 is SGHTA, CDR2 FQGTGA. Trimming took off 5 bases at V and 9 bases at J, with 11 bases between the two ends. The CDR3 consists of 12 residues.

J is TRBJ2-1 and V is TRBV14, with D perhaps matching TRBD2 (5 bases). CDR3 length: 13 amino acids. Germline assignment: CDR1 SGHDN and CDR2 FVKESK. V was cut by 2 bases and J by 6 bases, with 8 bases left in between. The CDR3 region has the DNA TGTGCCAGCAGCCAAAGGGAGACCAATGAGCAGTTCTTC. It specifies CASSQRETNEQFF.

V is TRBV5-1 and J is TRBJ1-2, with TRBD1 matching 8 bases. Germline CDR1 and CDR2: SGHRS and YFSETQ. This CDR3 is 15 amino acids long. J was trimmed by 2 bases and V by 3 bases; bases with no gene match: 6. CDR3 DNA: TGCGCCAGCAGCTGGACTAACAGGGGGAACTATGGCTACACCTTC. Encoded protein: CASSWTNRGNYGYTF.

This chain joins TRBV5-6 and TRBJ2-4, with 8 nucleotides matching TRBD1. The CDR3 runs 14 residues. The V segment lost 1 base and the J segment 8 bases; nucleotides outside the gene matches: 5. CDR1 is SGHDT, CDR2 YYEEEE, per germline. CDR3 loop: CASSLLQGVDIQYF. CDR3 sequence (DNA): TGTGCCAGCAGCTTGTTACAGGGGGTCGACATTCAGTACTTC.

V usage is TRBV19 and J usage is TRBJ1-5; weak D call: TRBD1 (6 bases). V was pared by 5 bases and J by 2 bases, with 13 bases between. This CDR3 region has 15 residues. Germline V gene lookup returns CDR1 LNHDA and CDR2 SQIVND (reference sequence). In DNA form, the CDR3 reads TGTGCCAGTAGTGTCCACAGGGACGGCAATCAGCCCCAGCATTTT. Translation: CASSVHRDGNQPQHF.

The chain joins TRBV7-2 to TRBJ1-2; possibly TRBD1 for D (5 bases). Germline V gene sequence: CDR1 SGHTA, CDR2 FQGNSA. The V end was cut by 5 bases, the J end by 4 bases, with 20 bases between. The CDR3 has 16 residues. The CDR3 nucleotides read TGTGCCAGCAGCGGCAGCAAGAGGGCCGGGGGCTATGGCTACACCTTC. This codes for CASSGSKRAGGYGYTF.

The chain links TRBV11-3 to TRBJ1-2; 9 bases are shared with TRBD1. With V trimmed by 6 bases and J by 8 bases, 4 bases remained unmatched. The CDR3 spans 12 residues. Germline assignment: CDR1 SGHNT and CDR2 YENEEA. The CDR3 here is CASSNRGRGYTF. DNA for the CDR3: TGTGCCAGCAGTAACAGGGGGCGCGGCTACACCTTC.

The chain is built from TRBV5-1 and TRBJ1-3; possibly TRBD1 for D (5 bases). Germline values: CDR1 SGHRS, CDR2 YFSETQ. V lost 0 bases to trimming and J lost 2 bases, with 6 bases between them. The CDR3 runs to 14 residues. The CDR3 nucleotides read TGCGCCAGCAGCTTGGTAGGGGCTGGAAACACCATATATTTT. Its protein is CASSLVGAGNTIYF.

This sequence joins TRBV2 and TRBJ2-7, with D maybe TRBD1 (6 bases). V was shortened by 8 bases and J by 7 bases, with 21 bases between the two germline ends. Germline V CDR1 and CDR2: SNHLY, FYNNEI. This CDR3 spans 14 amino acids. For the CDR3, the DNA is TGTGCCAGCCGGTACCACAGGGTTTCGTGGGAGCAGTACTTC. This codes for CASRYHRVSWEQYF.

The table lists this clone with a few counts. The chain recombines TRBV18 with TRBJ1-4; the D is unclear. Per the germline V gene, CDR1 is KGHSH and CDR2 is LQKENI. This CDR3 has 13 amino acids. V gave up 4 bases and J gave up 3 bases, with 6 bases separating them. DNA for the CDR3: TGTGCCAGCTCACGAGATTCTAATGAAAAACTGTTTTTT. Translated: CASSRDSNEKLFF.

The chain employs TRBV4-2 and TRBJ2-3, with D maybe TRBD1 (7 bases). Germline CDR1 and CDR2: LGHNA and YNFKEQ. Trimming cost V 4 bases and J 2 bases, with 13 bases left between them. This CDR3 has 15 residues. The CDR3 sequence is CASSPGDSLTDTQYF. CDR3 DNA: TGTGCCAGCAGCCCGGGGGACAGCCTCACAGATACGCAGTATTTT.

The chain couples TRBV5-1 to TRBJ2-7, with 11 positions matching TRBD2. This CDR3 is 18 amino acids long. Germline lookup yields CDR1 SGHRS and CDR2 YFSETQ. Germline trimming cut 0 bases from V and 2 bases from J; bases unmatched to any gene: 10. The chain's CDR3 is CASSLAGSGTSGPYEQYF. CDR3 sequence (DNA): TGCGCCAGCAGCTTGGCGGGGTCCGGGACTAGCGGCCCCTACGAGCAGTACTTC.

The chain joins TRBV15 to TRBJ2-3, with 10 bases aligning to TRBD1. Losses at the gene ends were 0 bases for V and 5 bases for J; bases not matched to a gene: 5. CDR3 size: 16 residues. The germline V gene has CDR1 LNHNV and CDR2 YYDKDF (reference sequence). Here the CDR3 reads CATSRDSTGGRDTQYF. DNA for the CDR3: TGTGCCACCAGCAGAGATTCGACAGGGGGCAGAGATACGCAGTATTTT.

The rearrangement joins TRBV10-3 to TRBJ1-5; D remains ambiguous. The V and J ends lost 5 bases and 6 bases respectively, with 17 bases between them. Looked up from germline, CDR1 is ENHRY and CDR2 is SYGVKD. This CDR3 spans 15 amino acids. CDR3: CAISQEARGSQPQHF. The DNA of the CDR3 is TGTGCCATCAGTCAGGAGGCACGGGGAAGTCAGCCCCAGCATTTT.

The V call is TRBV5-6, the J call TRBJ1-5, with 7 bases fitting TRBD1. V lost 2 bases, J lost 1 base, and 3 bases stayed unmatched. Germline CDR1 is SGHDT and CDR2 is YYEEEE. This CDR3 region has 15 residues. CDR3 sequence: CASSFKGASNQPQHF. Written as DNA, the CDR3 is TGTGCCAGCAGCTTTAAGGGGGCCAGCAATCAGCCCCAGCATTTT.

The CDR3 is CASSEVAGGAEAFF. The CDR3 DNA follows: TGTGCCAGCAGTGAAGTGGCGGGTGGCGCTGAAGCTTTCTTT. The chain recombines TRBV2 with TRBJ1-1; D call uncertain. The CDR3 has 14 amino acids. Trimming shortened V by 1 base and J by 6 bases, and 12 bases separated the two germline ends. In germline, CDR1 is SNHLY, CDR2 FYNNEI.

This chain uses TRBV6-5 with TRBJ1-1, with D possibly TRBD1 on 6 matching bases. The CDR3 loop spans 12 amino acids. Deletions cut 10 bases from V and 3 bases from J, with 12 bases between. Germline CDR1 MNHEY, CDR2 SVGAGI. The CDR3: CATLDRHTEAFF. CDR3 DNA: TGTGCCACCCTGGACAGACACACTGAAGCTTTCTTT.

This clone was detected a few times. V gene TRBV9 combines with J gene TRBJ2-6; 7 nucleotides match TRBD2. The CDR3 length is 17 residues. Germline V gives CDR1 SGDLS, CDR2 YYNGEE. The junction had 8 bases not matched to a gene; V was cut back by 4 bases and J by 1 base. CDR3 amino acids: CASSPHLRGSGANVLTF. Here the CDR3 DNA reads TGTGCCAGCAGCCCCCATTTGCGGGGGTCTGGGGCCAACGTCCTGACTTTC.

The chain combines TRBV5-6 with TRBJ2-7; a possible D gene is TRBD2 (5 bases). The CDR3 has 14 amino acids. CDR1 is SGHDT and CDR2 is YYEEEE in the germline V gene. The V end was cut by 4 bases, the J end by 2 bases, with 13 bases between. CDR3 sequence reads: CASSNRAGTYEQYF. The DNA of the CDR3 is TGTGCCAGCAGCAACCGGGCCGGGACCTACGAGCAGTACTTC.

The chain links TRBV7-8 to TRBJ2-3, with D hard to call. Germline CDR1 SGHVS, CDR2 FQNEAQ. The CDR3 covers 13 residues. The germline V and J ends were trimmed by 6 bases and 5 bases, with 12 bases remaining between them. The CDR3 DNA reads TGTGCCAGCAGACGACCGGGTCAAGATACGCAGTATTTT. It encodes CASRRPGQDTQYF.

The V gene is TRBV6-1, the J gene TRBJ2-2, with D maybe TRBD2 (7 bases). The CDR3 is made up of 16 amino acids. The germline CDR1 and CDR2 sequences are MNHNS and SASEGT. Deletions cut 2 bases from V and 5 bases from J, with 15 bases between. This CDR3 reads CASSEYGGARTGELFF. Written as DNA, the CDR3 is TGTGCCAGCAGTGAATATGGGGGGGCGCGGACCGGGGAGCTGTTTTTT.

CDR3 nucleotides: TGTGCCAGCAGGGACTACAGGGGATCCTACGAGCAGTACTTC. Amino acids: CASRDYRGSYEQYF. The rearrangement joins TRBV2 to TRBJ2-7; a possible D gene is TRBD1 (7 bases). Trimming took 6 bases from V and 1 from J, leaving 13 bases between them. CDR3 length: 14 residues. Germline V gene lookup returns CDR1 SNHLY and CDR2 FYNNEI.

The CDR3 DNA sequence: TGTGCCAGTAGTCCAGTAAAAAACATTCAGTACTTC. This encodes CASSPVKNIQYF. The V call is TRBV19, the J call TRBJ2-4; D is unresolved. CDR1 is LNHDA and CDR2 is SQIVND in the germline V gene (reference sequence). This CDR3 contains 12 residues. V lost 5 bases and J 4 bases, leaving 6 bases between the germline ends.

This sequence joins TRBV7-9 and TRBJ1-1, with 9 bases that match TRBD1. J lost 0 bases, V lost 5 bases, and 4 bases had no gene match. The CDR3 length is 15 residues. CDR1 is SEHNR, CDR2 FQNEAQ, per germline (reference sequence). CDR3 protein: CASSPGDRVNTEAFF. As DNA, the CDR3 is TGTGCCAGCAGCCCAGGGGACAGGGTGAACACTGAAGCTTTCTTT.

The CDR3 loop reads CASSRAPYNEQFF. CDR3 DNA sequence: TGTGCCAGCAGCAGGGCACCATACAATGAGCAGTTCTTC. The rearrangement uses TRBV27 and TRBJ2-1; the D gene is possibly TRBD1 (5 bases). The CDR3 runs 13 residues. Germline CDR1 reads MNHEY; CDR2 reads SMNVEV (reference sequence). The V gene lost 6 bases and the J gene lost 4 bases, with 10 bases spanning the gap.

The V call is TRBV4-1, the J call TRBJ2-2, with D possibly TRBD2 on 6 matching bases. CDR3 length equals 13 residues. The V and J ends lost 5 bases and 5 bases respectively, with 9 bases between them. The V gene's germline CDR1 is MGHRA and CDR2 YSYEKL. CDR3 sequence: CASSGGVTGELFF. In DNA form, the CDR3 reads TGCGCCAGCAGCGGCGGGGTAACCGGGGAGCTGTTTTTT.

The chain links TRBV5-1 to TRBJ2-1; D gene uncertain. The CDR3 contains 14 residues. Germline V gene data show CDR1 as SGHRS and CDR2 as YFSETQ. Trimming left V 2 bases short and J 0 bases short, with 6 bases between. CDR3 DNA sequence: TGCGCCAGCAGCTTCTATAGCTCCTACAATGAGCAGTTCTTC. This codes for CASSFYSSYNEQFF.